A selection of T cell receptor beta chains follows, all from one sample in a study of T cell changes during pregnancy in multiple sclerosis. Some clones are missing from TCRdb's copy, which holds only in-frame ones; the method was immunoSEQ multiplex PCR. This sample carries about 38,000 clones, approximately 92% of them seen once, and the ten largest clones take roughly an eighth. The sample was CD8+ T cells from peripheral blood mononuclear cells, taken after pregnancy. The receptors originated from a female donor with multiple sclerosis, enrolled in a pregnancy study. Each CDR3 is given with its conserved first and last residue. A D gene is named only where the DNA matches it firmly. The size entry is marked missing in some rows and otherwise reads once, few, many or a size class.

. . TRBJ2-5 TRBV11-2 CASSPEPAGAKETQYF TGTGCCAGCAGCCCAGAACCTGCAGGGGCGAAAGAGACCCAGTACTTC
. TRBD1 TRBJ1-5 TRBV15 CATSRDSYSNQPQHF TGTGCCACCAGCCGGGACAGCTATAGCAATCAGCCCCAGCATTTT
. . TRBJ1-1 TRBV27 CASSLGGAAEAFF TGTGCCAGCAGTTTGGGTGGGGCAGCGGAAGCTTTCTTT
. TRBD1 TRBJ2-7 TRBV5-6 CASSSTGEQYF TGTGCCAGCAGCTCGACAGGGGAGCAGTACTTC
. TRBD1 TRBJ1-1 TRBV5-1 CASSLERGHRGAEAFF TGCGCCAGCAGCTTGGAAAGGGGCCACAGGGGCGCTGAAGCTTTCTTT
few . TRBJ1-2 TRBV6-1 CASSPDTNYGYTF TGTGCCAGCAGTCCGGACACTAACTATGGCTACACCTTC
. . TRBJ1-1 TRBV6-5 CASSYSNRNTEAFF TGTGCCAGCAGTTACTCCAATAGGAACACTGAAGCTTTCTTT
. . TRBJ1-2 TRBV7-9 CASSEAQSRRGYTF TGTGCCAGCAGCGAAGCTCAGTCGCGGAGAGGCTACACCTTC
. TRBD2 TRBJ2-2 TRBV4-2 CASSQAGGPNTGELFF TGTGCCAGCAGCCAAGCGGGGGGGCCGAACACCGGGGAGCTGTTTTTT
. . TRBJ1-1 TRBV7-6 CASSNSRDNMNTEAFF TGTGCCAGCAGTAACAGCAGGGACAACATGAACACTGAAGCTTTCTTT
. TRBD2 TRBJ2-1 TRBV27 CASGITSGRAWEQFF TGTGCCAGCGGGATAACTAGCGGGAGGGCCTGGGAGCAGTTCTTC
. . TRBJ2-1 TRBV5-1 CASSLRARSPYNEQFF TGCGCCAGCAGCTTGAGAGCGCGATCCCCCTACAATGAGCAGTTCTTC
. . TRBJ1-2 TRBV5-1 CASSLQGSRGYTF TGCGCCAGCAGCCTACAGGGTTCCAGGGGCTACACCTTC
. TRBD2 TRBJ2-7 TRBV23-1 CASETSGRDYEQYF TGCGCCAGCGAGACTAGCGGGAGGGACTACGAGCAGTACTTC
once TRBD1 TRBJ1-5 TRBV2 CASSGQGNQPQHF TGTGCCAGCAGTGGACAGGGGAATCAGCCCCAGCATTTT
. . TRBJ1-6 TRBV5-7 CASSPGTRQASALHF TGTGCCAGCAGCCCAGGGACAAGGCAAGCTTCGGCCCTCCACTTT
once TRBD2 TRBJ2-1 TRBV29-1 CSVGTSGSNEQFF TGCAGCGTTGGGACTAGCGGGAGCAATGAGCAGTTCTTC
. . TRBJ1-1 TRBV27 CASNTGQYNTEAFF TGTGCCAGCAACACCGGACAGTACAACACTGAAGCTTTCTTT
. . TRBJ2-1 TRBV4-1 CASSPRAQGGGVAYEQFF TGCGCCAGCAGCCCCAGGGCCCAAGGGGGAGGGGTTGCGTATGAGCAGTTCTTC
. . TRBJ1-1 TRBV7-6 CASSSGGGNTEAFF TGTGCCAGCAGCTCTGGGGGGGGGAACACTGAAGCTTTCTTT
. TRBD1 TRBJ1-1 TRBV30 CACRGQGNTEAFF TGTGCCTGCCGGGGACAGGGGAACACTGAAGCTTTCTTT
. TRBD2 TRBJ2-7 TRBV27 CASSPTRGSSYEQYF TGTGCCAGCAGTCCCACCCGCGGGAGCTCCTACGAGCAGTACTTC
. . TRBJ1-1 TRBV6-5 CASSYNRGTEAFF TGTGCCAGCAGTTACAATAGAGGAACTGAAGCTTTCTTT
. . TRBJ2-7 TRBV20-1 CSAADREQYF TGCAGTGCAGCGGATCGCGAGCAGTACTTC
. TRBD1 TRBJ2-7 TRBV6-5 CASSYSNRGSYEQYF TGTGCCAGCAGTTACTCGAACAGGGGGAGCTACGAGCAGTACTTC
. . TRBJ2-1 TRBV19 CASSIGRGGNEQFF TGTGCCAGTTCGATCGGGCGGGGAGGCAATGAGCAGTTCTTC
. TRBD1 TRBJ1-2 TRBV7-9 CASSSGGYYGYTF TGTGCCAGCAGCTCAGGGGGCTACTATGGCTACACCTTC
. TRBD1 TRBJ1-4 TRBV5-1 CASSDRVGEKLFF TGCGCCAGCAGCGACAGGGTGGGTGAAAAACTGTTTTTT
once . TRBJ1-2 TRBV21-1 CASSKEGDTGYTF TGTGCCAGCAGCAAAGAGGGGGATACTGGCTACACCTTC
. . TRBJ2-7 TRBV29-1 CSVDPTDTGYEQYF TGCAGCGTTGATCCGACCGACACAGGCTACGAGCAGTACTTC
. . TRBJ2-7 TRBV19 CASQRNRESYEQYF TGTGCCAGTCAAAGGAATCGGGAGTCCTACGAGCAGTACTTC
. TRBD2 TRBJ2-7 TRBV27 CASSTRTSGIPYEQYF TGTGCCAGCAGTACCCGGACTAGCGGGATCCCTTACGAGCAGTACTTC
. . TRBJ1-6 TRBV27 CASSSTGSNSPLHF TGTGCCAGCAGTTCCACAGGGAGCAATTCACCCCTCCACTTT
once TRBD1 TRBJ2-7 TRBV27 CASSPTGIHEQYF TGTGCCAGCAGTCCGACAGGGATCCACGAGCAGTACTTC
. TRBD1 TRBJ1-1 TRBV5-4 CASSSPGQGPSAFF TGTGCCAGCAGCTCGCCGGGACAGGGCCCTTCTGCTTTCTTT